This TCR beta chain was found in a study of blood T cell repertoires in COVID-19. Study at large: Sites in the United States, Italy and Spain provided acute and convalescent COVID-19 samples. PBMCs, B-cell-depleted T cells, or T cells were the source of the cDNA or gDNA that made up the material.

Profiled with immunoSEQ multiplex PCR; TCRdb holds only in-frame clones, not every one. The sample has about 110,000 clones, 65% to 90% seen once. Germline CDR1 SGHDN, CDR2 FVKESK. CDR3 length equals 13 residues. V shed 5 bases and J shed 9 bases, with 11 bases lying between them. The V call is TRBV14, the J call TRBJ1-6, with D maybe TRBD1 (5 bases). The clonotype comes from a woman aged 55-70 years with acute or convalescent COVID-19. Sequenced material: peripheral blood. Here the CDR3 DNA reads TGTGCCAGCAGCGACAGCCAGTTTTCACCCCTCCACTTT. It yields the protein CASSDSQFSPLHF. The full variable domain, completed using reference TRBV14 and TRBJ1-6, is EAGVTQFPSHSVIEKGQTVTLRCDPISGHDNLYWYRRVMGKEIKFLLHFVKESKQDESGMPNNRFLAERTGGTYSTLKVQPAELEDSGVYFCASSDSQFSPLHFGNGTRLTVT.